The 8 T cell receptor beta chains listed next were all sequenced from one sample in a study of early T cells in non-severe SARS-CoV-2 infection. TCRdb independently ran MiXCR on the 5' RACE reads; one entry per CDR3 protein. The sample records about 120,000 distinct CDR3 sequences, around 12% being singletons. The sample consisted of whole blood, taken at baseline. The origin of the receptors is an adult who was a healthcare worker with PCR-confirmed SARS-CoV-2 infection or an uninfected control (not recorded which).

The chain joins TRBV4-1 to TRBJ2-7; D possibly uses TRBD1 or TRBD2 (5 bases each). CDR1 is MGHRA and CDR2 is YSYEKL in the germline V gene. The CDR3 is made up of 14 amino acids. V dropped 0 bases and J dropped 6 bases, with 12 bases sitting between them. The CDR3 protein is CASSQDPGPLEQYF. The CDR3 nucleotides read TGCGCCAGCAGCCAAGATCCGGGACCCCTCGAGCAGTACTTC.

V gene TRBV5-1 combines with J gene TRBJ2-7; D ambiguous. V was trimmed by 0 bases and J by 6 bases, leaving 10 bases between them. CDR1 and CDR2 from the germline V gene are SGHRS and YFSETQ. The CDR3 sequence is 13 residues long. The CDR3 sequence: CASSLAALREQYF. Written as DNA, the CDR3 is TGCGCCAGCAGCTTGGCCGCCCTTCGCGAGCAGTACTTC.

This clonotype was seen a handful of times. The chain carries TRBV6-5 and TRBJ2-7; D is perhaps TRBD1 (5 bases). Germline V gene sequence: CDR1 MNHEY, CDR2 SVGAGI. The V and J ends lost 0 bases and 5 bases respectively, with 14 bases between them. There are 15 residues in the CDR3. The CDR3 spells CASSYSKRTPHEQYF. CDR3 sequence (DNA): TGTGCCAGCAGTTACTCGAAGAGGACACCCCACGAGCAGTACTTC.

This clonotype was recorded at least ten times. The rearrangement joins TRBV5-1 to TRBJ2-2; TRBD1 aligns across 7 bases. Per the germline V gene, CDR1 is SGHRS and CDR2 is YFSETQ. The CDR3 sequence is 14 residues long. With V trimmed by 4 bases and J by 5 bases, 5 bases remained unmatched. CDR3 sequence reads: CASSTQGWTGELFF. CDR3 coding DNA: TGCGCCAGCAGCACACAGGGGTGGACCGGGGAGCTGTTTTTT.

V usage is TRBV7-3 and J usage is TRBJ2-2; 7 nucleotides align to TRBD1. CDR1 is SGHTA, CDR2 FQGTGA, per germline. The CDR3 length is 15 residues. V gave up 4 bases and J gave up 7 bases; unmatched junction bases: 9. The CDR3 region has the DNA TGTGCCAGCAGCTCAACAGGGGCCCTGGGCGGGGAGCTGTTTTTT. Encoded protein: CASSSTGALGGELFF.

The chain couples TRBV18 to TRBJ1-1; D uncertain. Deletions cut 6 bases from V and 5 bases from J, with 28 bases between. CDR1 is KGHSH, CDR2 LQKENI, per germline. The CDR3 totals 18 residues. The CDR3 sequence: CASSPVPEGFALVTEAFF. CDR3 DNA sequence: TGTGCCAGCTCGCCCGTACCCGAAGGGTTCGCGTTGGTAACTGAAGCTTTCTTT.

The CDR3 region has the DNA TGTGCCAGCTCACCAATGGGAGACGGGTCTGAAGCTTTCTTT. As protein: CASSPMGDGSEAFF. This rearrangement joins TRBV18 to TRBJ1-1, with D uncertain. Trimming stripped 2 bases from V and 6 bases from J, with 13 bases between. The CDR3 covers 14 residues. CDR1 and CDR2 from the germline V gene are KGHSH and LQKENI.

There are a few counts of this clonotype. This chain joins TRBV4-1 and TRBJ2-3; D is uncertain. The CDR3 is 14 residues long. Trimming took off 3 bases at V and 0 bases at J, with 7 bases between the two ends. CDR1 and CDR2 from the germline V gene are MGHRA and YSYEKL. The CDR3 is CASSHPDSTDTQYF. CDR3 DNA sequence: TGCGCCAGCAGCCATCCGGACAGCACAGATACGCAGTATTTT.